This TCR beta chain was profiled in a study of T cells after yellow fever vaccination. Making TCR cDNA involved 5'RACE template switching, which added UMIs and a universal primer site. TCRdb itself ran the 5' RACE reads through MiXCR, one entry per CDR3 protein. The table includes 250,000 or so distinct CDR3 sequences, 3.6% detected once. This clonotype was seen at least ten times. Germline CDR1 MNHEY, CDR2 SVGAGI. This CDR3 comprises 11 residues. V gave up 5 bases and J gave up 7 bases, with 9 bases separating them. The receptor comes from a man younger than 35 who received the YFV17D yellow fever vaccine. This rearrangement joins TRBV6-5 to TRBJ2-7; possibly TRBD1 or TRBD2 for D (7 bases each). Sequenced material: PBMCs, taken 15 days after the yellow fever booster vaccination. CDR3 in DNA: TGTGCCAGCAGTCAGGGGGGGGAGCAGTACGTC. Translating it yields CASSQGGEQYV.